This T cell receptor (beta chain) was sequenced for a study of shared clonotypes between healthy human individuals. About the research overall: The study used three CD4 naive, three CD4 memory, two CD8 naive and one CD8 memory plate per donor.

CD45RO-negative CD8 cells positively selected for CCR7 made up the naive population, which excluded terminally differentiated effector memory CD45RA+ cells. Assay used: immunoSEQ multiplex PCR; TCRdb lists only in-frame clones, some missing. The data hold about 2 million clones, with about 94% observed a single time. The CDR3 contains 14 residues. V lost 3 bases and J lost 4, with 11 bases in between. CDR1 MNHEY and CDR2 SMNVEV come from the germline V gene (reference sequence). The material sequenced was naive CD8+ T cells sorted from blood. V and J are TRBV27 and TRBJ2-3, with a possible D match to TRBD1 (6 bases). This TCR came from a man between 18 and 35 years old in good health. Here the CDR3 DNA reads TGTGCCAGCAGTTTGTGGGGGCGCGCAGATACGCAGTATTTT. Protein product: CASSLWGRADTQYF.